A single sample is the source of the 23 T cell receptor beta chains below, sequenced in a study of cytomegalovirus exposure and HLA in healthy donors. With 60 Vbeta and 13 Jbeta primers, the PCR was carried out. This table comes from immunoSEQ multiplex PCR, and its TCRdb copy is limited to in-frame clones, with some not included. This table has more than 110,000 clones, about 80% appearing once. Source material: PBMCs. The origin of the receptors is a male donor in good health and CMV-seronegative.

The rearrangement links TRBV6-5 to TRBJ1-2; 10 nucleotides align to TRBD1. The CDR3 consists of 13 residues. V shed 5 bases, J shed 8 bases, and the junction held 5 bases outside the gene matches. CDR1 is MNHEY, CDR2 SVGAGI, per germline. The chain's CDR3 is CASSRDRGRGYTF. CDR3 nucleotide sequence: TGTGCCAGCAGTCGGGACAGGGGAAGGGGCTACACCTTC.

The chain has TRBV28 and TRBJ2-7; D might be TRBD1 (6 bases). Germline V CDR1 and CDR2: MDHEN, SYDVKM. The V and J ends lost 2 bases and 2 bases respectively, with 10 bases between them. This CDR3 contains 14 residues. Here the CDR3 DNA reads TGTGCCAGCAGTTTAATGGACAGTCCCTACGAGCAGTACTTC. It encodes CASSLMDSPYEQYF.

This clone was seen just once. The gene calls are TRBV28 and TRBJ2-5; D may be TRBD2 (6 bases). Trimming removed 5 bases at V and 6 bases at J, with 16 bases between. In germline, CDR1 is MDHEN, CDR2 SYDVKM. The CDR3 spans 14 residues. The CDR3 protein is CASSMTGVMKTQYF. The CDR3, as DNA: TGTGCCAGCAGTATGACGGGGGTTATGAAGACCCAGTACTTC.

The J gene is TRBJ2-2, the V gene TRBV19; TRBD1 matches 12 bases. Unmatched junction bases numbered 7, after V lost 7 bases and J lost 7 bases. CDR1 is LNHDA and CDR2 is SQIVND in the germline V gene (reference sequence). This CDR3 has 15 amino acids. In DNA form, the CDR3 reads TGTGCCAGTAAGGCGGGACAGGGGGCTGTCGGGGAGCTGTTTTTT. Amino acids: CASKAGQGAVGELFF.

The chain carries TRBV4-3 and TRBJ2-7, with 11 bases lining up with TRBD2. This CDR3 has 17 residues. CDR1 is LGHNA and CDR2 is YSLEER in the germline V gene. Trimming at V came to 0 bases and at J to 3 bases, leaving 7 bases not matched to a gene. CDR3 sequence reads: CASSQDSTGTSGYEQYF. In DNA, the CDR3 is TGCGCCAGCAGCCAAGATTCCACCGGGACTAGCGGCTACGAGCAGTACTTC.

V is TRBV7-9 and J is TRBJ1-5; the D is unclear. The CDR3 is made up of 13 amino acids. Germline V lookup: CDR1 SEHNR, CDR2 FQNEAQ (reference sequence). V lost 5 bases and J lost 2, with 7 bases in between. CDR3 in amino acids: CASSPHGNQPQHF. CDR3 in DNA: TGTGCCAGCAGCCCCCATGGCAATCAGCCCCAGCATTTT.

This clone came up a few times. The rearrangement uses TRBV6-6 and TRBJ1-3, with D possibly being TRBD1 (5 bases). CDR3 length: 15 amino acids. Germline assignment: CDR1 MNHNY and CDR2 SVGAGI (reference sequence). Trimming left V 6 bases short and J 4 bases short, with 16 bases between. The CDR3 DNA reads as TGTGCCAGCAGCCCCGGGACTCTTTCCGGAAACACCATATATTTT. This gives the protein CASSPGTLSGNTIYF.

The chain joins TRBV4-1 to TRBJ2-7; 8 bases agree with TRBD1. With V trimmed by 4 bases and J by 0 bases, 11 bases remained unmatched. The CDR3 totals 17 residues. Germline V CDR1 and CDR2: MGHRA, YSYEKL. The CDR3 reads CASSPLPGQASSYEQYF. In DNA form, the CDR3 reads TGCGCCAGCAGCCCGCTCCCGGGACAGGCTAGCTCCTACGAGCAGTACTTC.

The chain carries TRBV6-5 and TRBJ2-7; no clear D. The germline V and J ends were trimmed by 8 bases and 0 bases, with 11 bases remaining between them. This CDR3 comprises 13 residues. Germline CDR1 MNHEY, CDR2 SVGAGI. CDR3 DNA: TGTGCCAGCGTCGGTGTCCGCTCCTACGAGCAGTACTTC. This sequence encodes CASVGVRSYEQYF.

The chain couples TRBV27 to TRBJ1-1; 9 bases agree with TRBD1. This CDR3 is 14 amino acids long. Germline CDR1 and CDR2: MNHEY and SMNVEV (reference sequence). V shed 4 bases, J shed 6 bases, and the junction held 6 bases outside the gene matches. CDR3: CASSSHRGRAEAFF. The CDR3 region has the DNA TGTGCCAGCAGTTCCCACAGGGGGCGGGCTGAAGCTTTCTTT.

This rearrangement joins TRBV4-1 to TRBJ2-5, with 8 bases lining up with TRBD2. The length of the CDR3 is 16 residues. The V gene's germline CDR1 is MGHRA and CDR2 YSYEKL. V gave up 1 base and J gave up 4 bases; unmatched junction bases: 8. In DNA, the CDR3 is TGCGCCAGCAGCCAAGGGCCCCGGGGGGGCGGAGAGACCCAGTACTTC. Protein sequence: CASSQGPRGGGETQYF.

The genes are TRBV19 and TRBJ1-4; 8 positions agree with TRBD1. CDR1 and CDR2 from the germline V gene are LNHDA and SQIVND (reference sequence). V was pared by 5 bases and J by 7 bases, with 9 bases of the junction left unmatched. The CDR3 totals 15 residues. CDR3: CASSEIGQGSEKLFF. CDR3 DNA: TGTGCCAGTAGTGAAATCGGACAGGGCAGTGAAAAACTGTTTTTT.

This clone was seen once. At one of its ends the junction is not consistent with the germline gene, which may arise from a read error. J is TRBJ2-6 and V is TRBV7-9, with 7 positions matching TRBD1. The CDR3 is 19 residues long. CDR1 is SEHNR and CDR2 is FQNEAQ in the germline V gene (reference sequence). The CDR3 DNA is TGTTCCAGCAGCTTATTTTGGGACAGTTATCAATCTGGGGCCAACGTCCTGACTTTC. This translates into CSSSLFWDSYQSGANVLTF.

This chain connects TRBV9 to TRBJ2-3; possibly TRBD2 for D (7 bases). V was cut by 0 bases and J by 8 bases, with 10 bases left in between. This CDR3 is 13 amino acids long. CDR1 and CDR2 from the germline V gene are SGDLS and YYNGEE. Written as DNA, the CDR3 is TGTGCCAGCAGCGTAGAGGGGGGGAGTACGCAGTATTTT. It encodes CASSVEGGSTQYF. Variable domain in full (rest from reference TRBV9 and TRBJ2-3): DSGVTQTPKHLITATGQRVTLRCSPRSGDLSVYWYQQSLDQGLQFLIQYYNGEERAKGNILERFSAQQFPDLHSELNLSSLELGDSALYFCASSVEGGSTQYFGPGTRLTVL.

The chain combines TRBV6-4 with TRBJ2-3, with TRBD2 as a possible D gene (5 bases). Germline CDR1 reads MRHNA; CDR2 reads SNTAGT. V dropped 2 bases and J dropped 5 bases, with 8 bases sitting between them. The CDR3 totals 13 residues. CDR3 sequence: CASSDQGGDTQYF. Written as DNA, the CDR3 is TGTGCCAGCAGTGACCAAGGAGGAGATACGCAGTATTTT.

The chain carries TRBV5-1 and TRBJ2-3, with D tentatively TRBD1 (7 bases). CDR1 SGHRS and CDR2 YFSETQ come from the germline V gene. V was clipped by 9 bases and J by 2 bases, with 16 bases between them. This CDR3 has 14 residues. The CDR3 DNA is TGCGCCACCTCGACAGGGAGGACCACAGATACGCAGTATTTT. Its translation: CATSTGRTTDTQYF.

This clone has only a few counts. In nucleotides, the CDR3 is TGTGCCAGCACCGGGACAAAAAATTCACCCCTCCACTTT. Protein product: CASTGTKNSPLHF. The chain is built from TRBV28 and TRBJ1-6, with a tentative D call TRBD1 (6 bases). CDR1 MDHEN and CDR2 SYDVKM come from the germline V gene. The CDR3 extends over 13 amino acids. Trimming left V 7 bases short and J 7 bases short, with 11 bases between.

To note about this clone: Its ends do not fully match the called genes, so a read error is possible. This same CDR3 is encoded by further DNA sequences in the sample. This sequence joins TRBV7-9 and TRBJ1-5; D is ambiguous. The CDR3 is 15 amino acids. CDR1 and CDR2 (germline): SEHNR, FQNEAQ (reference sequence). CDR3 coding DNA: TGTGCCAGCAGCTTAGGTGACGGAGGCAATCAGCCCCAGCACTTT. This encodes CASSLGDGGNQPQHF.

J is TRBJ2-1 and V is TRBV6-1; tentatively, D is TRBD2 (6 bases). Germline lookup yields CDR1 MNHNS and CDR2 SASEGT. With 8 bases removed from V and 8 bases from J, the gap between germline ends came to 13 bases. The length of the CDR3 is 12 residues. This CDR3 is CASWRGSDEQFF. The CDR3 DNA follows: TGTGCCAGCTGGAGGGGCTCCGATGAGCAGTTCTTC.

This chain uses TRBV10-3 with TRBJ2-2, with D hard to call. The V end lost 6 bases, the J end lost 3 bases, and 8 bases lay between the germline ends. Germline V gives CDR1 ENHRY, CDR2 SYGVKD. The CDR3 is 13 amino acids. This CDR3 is CAIRSSDTGELFF. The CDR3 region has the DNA TGTGCCATCAGGTCTTCTGACACCGGGGAGCTGTTTTTT.

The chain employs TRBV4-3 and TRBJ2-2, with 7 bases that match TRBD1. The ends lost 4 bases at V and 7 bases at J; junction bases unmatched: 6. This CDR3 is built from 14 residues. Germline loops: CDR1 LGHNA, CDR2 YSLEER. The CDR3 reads CASSLRQGGGELFF. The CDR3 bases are TGCGCCAGCAGCCTACGACAGGGTGGCGGGGAGCTGTTTTTT.

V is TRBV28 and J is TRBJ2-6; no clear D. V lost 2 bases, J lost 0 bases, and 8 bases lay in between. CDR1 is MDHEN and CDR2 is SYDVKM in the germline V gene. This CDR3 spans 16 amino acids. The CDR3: CASSLQSGSGANVLTF. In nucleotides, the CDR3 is TGTGCCAGCAGTTTACAATCGGGCTCTGGGGCCAACGTCCTGACTTTC.

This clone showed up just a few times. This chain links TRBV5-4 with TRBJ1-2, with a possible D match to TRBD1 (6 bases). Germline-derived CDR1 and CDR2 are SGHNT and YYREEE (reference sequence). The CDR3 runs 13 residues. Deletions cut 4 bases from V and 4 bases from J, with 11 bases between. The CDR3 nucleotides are TGTGCCAGCAGCCGGGACACAGGCTATGGCTACACCTTC. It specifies CASSRDTGYGYTF.